The source of this T cell receptor (beta chain) is a study of cytomegalovirus exposure and HLA in healthy donors. Study observations and caveats: Previous analysis showed most TCR beta V segments were productive about 90% or about 30% of the time. Sequencing likely caused a cluster of highly shared sequence variants.

CDR3 length equals 15 residues. V lost 4 bases to trimming and J lost 4 bases; unmatched junction nucleotides: 9. The germline V gene has CDR1 SGHTA and CDR2 FQGNSA. The PCR employed 60 Vbeta primers together with 13 Jbeta primers. Only in-frame clones appear in the TCRdb table, and some are missing; sequencing was by immunoSEQ multiplex PCR. The repertoire holds some 200,000 clones, around 75% seen once, with 1.5% to 2% in the top ten. With regard to this clone: The target antigen is unknown.

Sequenced material: PBMCs. The rearrangement joins TRBV7-2 to TRBJ1-2; 7 bases are a match to TRBD1. The sequence derives from a woman under 40 in good health and CMV-seronegative. CDR3 protein: CASSSWDRRSYGYTF. The CDR3 nucleotides are TGTGCCAGCAGCTCGTGGGACAGAAGGTCCTATGGCTACACCTTC.